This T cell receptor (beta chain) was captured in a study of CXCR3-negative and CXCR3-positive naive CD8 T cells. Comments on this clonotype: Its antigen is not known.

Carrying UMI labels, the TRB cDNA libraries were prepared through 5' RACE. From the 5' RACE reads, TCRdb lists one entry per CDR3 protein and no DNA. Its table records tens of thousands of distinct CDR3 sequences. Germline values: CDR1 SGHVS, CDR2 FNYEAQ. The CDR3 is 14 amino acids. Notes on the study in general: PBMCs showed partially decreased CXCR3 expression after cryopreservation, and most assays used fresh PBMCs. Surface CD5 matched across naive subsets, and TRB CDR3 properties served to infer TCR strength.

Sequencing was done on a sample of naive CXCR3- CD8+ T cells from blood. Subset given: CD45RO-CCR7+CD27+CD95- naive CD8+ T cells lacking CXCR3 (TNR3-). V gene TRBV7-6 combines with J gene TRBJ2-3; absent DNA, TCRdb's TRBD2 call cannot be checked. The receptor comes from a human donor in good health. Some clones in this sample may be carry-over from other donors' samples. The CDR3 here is CASSFGGGADTQYF.